This TCR beta chain originates from a study of cytomegalovirus exposure and HLA in healthy donors. Regarding the study as a whole: What TCR beta sequences reportedly achieved was accurate prediction of HLA-A and HLA-B alleles in most subjects. In a later analysis, a genetic analysis reported fewer productive-TCR N-insertions in an Asian-associated ancestry cluster than the cohort average. A prior analysis recorded that most TCR beta V segments were productive about 90% or about 30% of the time.

J lost 1 base, V lost 5 bases, and 7 bases had no gene match. The germline V gene encodes CDR1 SGHRS and CDR2 YFSETQ. The CDR3 is made up of 18 amino acids. Points on this clone: Its matching antigen is unknown.

With 60 Vbeta and 13 Jbeta primers, the PCR was carried out. The protocol was immunoSEQ multiplex PCR, while the TCRdb copy is restricted to in-frame clones and leaves out a portion. The data show some 130,000 clones, roughly three fifths seen once. The sequence derives from a man between 35 and 55 years old in good health and CMV-seropositive. The chain employs TRBV5-1 and TRBJ2-6, with 12 nucleotides matching TRBD2. The material sequenced was PBMCs. Here the CDR3 DNA reads TGCGCCAGCAGTGTTTCCGGGACTAGCGGGTCTGGGGCCAACGTCCTGACTTTC. Translating it yields CASSVSGTSGSGANVLTF.